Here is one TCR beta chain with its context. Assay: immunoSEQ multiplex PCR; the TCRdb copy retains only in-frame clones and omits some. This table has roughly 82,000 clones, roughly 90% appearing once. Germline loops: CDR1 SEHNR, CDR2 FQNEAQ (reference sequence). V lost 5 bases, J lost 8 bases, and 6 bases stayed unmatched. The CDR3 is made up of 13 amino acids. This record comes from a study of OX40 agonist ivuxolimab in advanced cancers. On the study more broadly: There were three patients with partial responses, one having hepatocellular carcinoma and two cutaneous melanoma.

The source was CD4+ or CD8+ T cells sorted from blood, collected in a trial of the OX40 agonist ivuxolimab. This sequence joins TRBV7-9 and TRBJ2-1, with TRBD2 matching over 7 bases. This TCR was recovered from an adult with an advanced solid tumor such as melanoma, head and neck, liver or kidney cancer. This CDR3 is CASSKGLDDEQFF. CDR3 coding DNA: TGTGCCAGCAGCAAAGGACTAGATGATGAGCAGTTCTTC.